A selection of T cell receptor beta chains follows, all from one sample in a study of T cell responses to AZD1222 COVID-19 vaccine. The repertoire was sequenced with immunoSEQ multiplex PCR; TCRdb's copy has only in-frame clones and lacks some. The sample lists about 160,000 clones, approximately 89% occurring once. Sequencing used peripheral blood, obtained on day 0 of AZD1222 vaccination. The receptors shown here come from an adult in good health. Each CDR3 is given with its conserved first and last residue. The D gene is left open where the match is weak. Size is omitted from some rows. Given values are once, few, many or a class for expanded clones.

cdr3_aa cdr3_nt clone_size v_call d_call j_call
CASSLGNNQPQHF TGTGCCAGCAGCTTAGGAAATAATCAGCCCCAGCATTTT . TRBV7-2 . TRBJ1-5
CASTRQGGDNTEAFF TGTGCCAGTACCCGACAGGGCGGGGATAACACTGAAGCTTTCTTT . TRBV19 TRBD1 TRBJ1-1
CASSSRQGSDTQYF TGTGCCAGCAGCTCCCGACAGGGCTCAGATACGCAGTATTTT . TRBV13 TRBD1 TRBJ2-3
CASSIAFLYEQYF TGTGCCAGTAGTATCGCCTTTCTCTACGAGCAGTACTTC . TRBV19 . TRBJ2-7
CASSRQALSSYEQYF TGTGCCAGCAGCCGCCAGGCGTTGAGCTCCTACGAGCAGTACTTC . TRBV5-5 . TRBJ2-7
CASSFSISNQPQHF TGTGCCAGCAGCTTCTCGATTAGCAATCAGCCCCAGCATTTT . TRBV7-8 . TRBJ1-5
CASSRSGLAGAYEQYF TGTGCCAGCAGCCGATCGGGACTAGCGGGCGCCTACGAGCAGTACTTC . TRBV11-2 TRBD2 TRBJ2-7
CASGLASAGANTEAFF TGTGCTAGTGGTTTGGCGTCGGCAGGGGCGAACACTGAAGCTTTCTTT . TRBV12-5 . TRBJ1-1
CASSPRVGIPSYEQYF TGCGCCAGCAGTCCGAGGGTCGGGATCCCTTCCTACGAGCAGTACTTC . TRBV5-1 . TRBJ2-7
CASSYSTTEAFF TGTGCCAGCAGTTACTCGACGACTGAAGCTTTCTTT . TRBV6-5 . TRBJ1-1
CASSLGQGARKEYF TGTGCCAGCAGCCTTGGACAGGGGGCGCGGAAAGAGTACTTC once TRBV7-9 TRBD1 TRBJ2-7
CASSVRGREETQYF TGTGCCAGCAGTGTGCGGGGCAGGGAAGAGACCCAGTACTTC . TRBV25-1 . TRBJ2-5
CASSLNDGMNTEAFF TGTGCCAGCAGCTTGAACGACGGCATGAACACTGAAGCTTTCTTT . TRBV7-3 . TRBJ1-1
CASSLLSAGLGEQYF TGTGCCAGCAGCTTACTATCGGCTGGGTTGGGGGAGCAGTACTTC . TRBV11-2 . TRBJ2-7
CASSATSGRETQYF TGTGCCAGCAGTGCGACTAGCGGGAGAGAGACCCAGTACTTC . TRBV2 TRBD2 TRBJ2-5
CASSLEPGQGYTF TGTGCCAGCAGCTTAGAACCCGGACAGGGCTACACCTTC . TRBV7-3 . TRBJ1-2
CASRADRGISNQPQHF TGTGCCAGCAGGGCAGACAGGGGGATAAGCAATCAGCCCCAGCATTTT . TRBV27 TRBD1 TRBJ1-5
CASSNREPETQYF TGTGCCAGCAGCAATCGGGAGCCGGAGACCCAGTACTTC . TRBV9 . TRBJ2-5
CASRDSPQGAGIETQYF TGTGCAAGTCGCGATAGCCCTCAGGGGGCGGGTATAGAGACCCAGTACTTC . TRBV12-2 . TRBJ2-5
CASSGLGTGGSEQYF TGTGCCAGCAGCGGTCTTGGGACAGGGGGGAGCGAGCAGTACTTC . TRBV14 TRBD1 TRBJ2-7
CASSIQDSYGYTF TGTGCCAGCAGTATACAGGATTCCTATGGCTACACCTTC . TRBV12-3/TRBV12-4 . TRBJ1-2
CASRLGVSGNTIYF TGCGCCAGCAGGCTGGGGGTCTCTGGAAACACCATATATTTT . TRBV10-1 . TRBJ1-3
CASSLLASGEQFF TGTGCCAGCAGTTTATTGGCTAGCGGGGAGCAGTTCTTC . TRBV28 TRBD2 TRBJ2-1